This entry describes one TCR beta chain. As yet, its antigen is unknown. Germline V CDR1 and CDR2: SNHLY, FYNNEI. V was cut by 8 bases and J by 3 bases, with 8 bases left in between. CDR3 length equals 11 residues. The investigators amplified TCR beta CDR3 regions from RNA transcripts. An initial round of RT-PCR targeting the TCR CDR3 relied on the HTBI primer set. TCRdb re-derived calls from the multiplex PCR reads in MiXCR, one entry per CDR3 protein. The sample lists 20,000 to 30,000 distinct CDR3 sequences; roughly 49% were seen once. The sample comes from a study of T cells in Graves' hyperthyroidism and ophthalmopathy. Preceding any ophthalmopathy symptoms, the blood sample dates from first hyperthyroidism diagnosis. The authors obtained PBMCs from roughly 10 ml of fresh peripheral blood. Overall study results and limits: Peripheral blood also featured most of the thyroid clonotypes expanded above 0.001. In the analysis, a 13 V-J model separated ophthalmopathy from stable hyperthyroidism.

The sequencing input was blood. The receptor was isolated from a middle-aged woman with Graves' hyperthyroidism that later progressed to Graves' ophthalmopathy. The V and J genes are TRBV2 and TRBJ2-7; no reliable D call. The CDR3 bases are TGTGCCAGCGCTGAGCACTACGAGCAGTACTTC. Translating gives CASAEHYEQYF.